This T cell receptor beta chain was found in a study of beta chain features in type 1 diabetes. Regarding the study as a whole: Researchers report that Type 1 diabetes patients had moderately but significantly shorter TCRB CDR3s across all four CD4+ subsets.

The authors reverse transcribed all of the isolated RNA, so sequencing captured expressed TCRB transcripts. This table comes from immunoSEQ multiplex PCR, and its TCRdb copy is limited to in-frame clones, with some not included. The table records around 150,000 clones, roughly 9% of them present only once. Germline values: CDR1 SQVTM, CDR2 ANQGSEA. The V gene lost 5 bases and the J gene lost 4 bases, with 10 bases spanning the gap. The CDR3 loop spans 12 amino acids. Turning to this clone: Its cognate antigen is unknown.

The material sequenced was central memory CD4+ T cells from blood. This TCR was sampled from a woman in her twenties or thirties with type 1 diabetes. The chain joins TRBV29-1 to TRBJ2-3; tentative D call: TRBD2 (5 bases). CDR3 nucleotides: TGCAGCGTTCGAGAGGGAGCAGATACGCAGTATTTT. Its translation is CSVREGADTQYF.